This entry lists 19 T cell receptor beta chains sequenced from one sample in a study of shared clonotypes between healthy human individuals. Sequencing used immunoSEQ multiplex PCR; TCRdb keeps in-frame clones, though not all of them. Altogether 2 million or so clones are present, roughly 94% being singletons, with the ten largest covering 0.13%. The specimen was naive CD4+ T cells sorted from blood. Subset defined: CD45RA+ positively selected. Receptors were obtained from a man aged 18 to 30 in good health.

The V call is TRBV15, the J call TRBJ2-1; D is unresolved. In germline, CDR1 is LNHNV, CDR2 YYDKDF (reference sequence). The CDR3 is 18 residues long. V lost 3 bases, J lost 0 bases, and 18 bases lay in between. This CDR3 reads CATSRSSWALSSYNEQFF. Written as DNA, the CDR3 is TGTGCCACCAGCAGGTCCTCGTGGGCCCTTAGCTCCTACAATGAGCAGTTCTTC.

The chain uses TRBV18 and TRBJ2-5; possibly TRBD1 or TRBD2 for D (6 bases each). CDR1 and CDR2 (germline): KGHSH, LQKENI. The V gene lost 5 bases and the J gene lost 5 bases, with 15 bases spanning the gap. CDR3 length: 14 residues. The CDR3 loop reads CASSSEGGSETQYF. DNA for the CDR3: TGTGCCAGCTCATCCGAGGGGGGATCGGAGACCCAGTACTTC.

The rearrangement uses TRBV6-5 and TRBJ2-5; D perhaps matches TRBD1 (6 bases). V lost 6 bases and J lost 4, with 15 bases in between. Germline CDR1 is MNHEY and CDR2 is SVGAGI. CDR3 size: 14 residues. The CDR3 bases are TGTGCCAGCAGACCAACAGGGTGGGGAGAGACCCAGTACTTC. It specifies CASRPTGWGETQYF.

The genes are TRBV5-1 and TRBJ2-1; 7 bases align to TRBD2. Germline CDR1 reads SGHRS; CDR2 reads YFSETQ. This CDR3 has 17 residues. V gave up 1 base and J gave up 7 bases; unmatched junction bases: 14. This CDR3 is CASSLPLGRAAKNEQFF. The CDR3 DNA sequence: TGCGCCAGCAGCTTGCCGCTGGGGAGGGCCGCGAAAAATGAGCAGTTCTTC.

The chain uses TRBV2 and TRBJ2-7; 9 bases line up with TRBD2. V was pared by 9 bases and J by 4 bases, with 7 bases of the junction left unmatched. This CDR3 spans 13 amino acids. Germline values: CDR1 SNHLY, CDR2 FYNNEI. The CDR3, as DNA: TGTGCCAGGTCCGGGACTAGCCAATACGAGCAGTACTTC. Translated, it gives CARSGTSQYEQYF. The complete variable domain, with remaining parts taken from reference TRBV2 and TRBJ2-7, reads EPEVTQTPSHQVTQMGQEVILRCVPISNHLYFYWYRQILGQKVEFLVSFYNNEISEKSEIFDDQFSVERPDGSNFTLKIRSTKLEDSAMYFCARSGTSQYEQYFGPGTRLTVT.

The chain combines TRBV6-5 with TRBJ2-2; 7 nucleotides line up with TRBD2. Germline V gene lookup returns CDR1 MNHEY and CDR2 SVGAGI. The CDR3 has 15 residues. The V gene end was trimmed by 4 bases and the J gene end by 2 bases; junction bases not matched to a gene: 4. For the CDR3, the DNA is TGTGCCAGCAGTTCGGGACTAATAAACACCGGGGAGCTGTTTTTT. Residues: CASSSGLINTGELFF.

Concerning this clone itself: Within the sample, other DNA sequences also encode this same CDR3. The chain combines TRBV20-1 with TRBJ2-3; no definite D call. The CDR3 consists of 11 residues. The V gene lost 5 bases and the J gene lost 3 bases, with 6 bases spanning the gap. In germline, CDR1 is DFQATT, CDR2 SNEGSKA (reference sequence). In nucleotides, the CDR3 is TGCAGTGCTGGCTGGACAGATACGCAGTATTTT. This gives the protein CSAGWTDTQYF.

V and J are TRBV6-5 and TRBJ2-1, with a weak D call TRBD1 (5 bases). CDR3 length equals 12 residues. V was pared by 6 bases and J by 14 bases, with 17 bases between. Germline V gene sequence: CDR1 MNHEY, CDR2 SVGAGI. CDR3 region: CASSPSKGVKFF. CDR3 nucleotides: TGTGCCAGCAGCCCGTCAAAAGGGGTTAAGTTCTTC.

The chain uses TRBV10-3 and TRBJ2-7, with a possible D match to TRBD2 (5 bases). This CDR3 contains 13 residues. In germline, CDR1 is ENHRY, CDR2 SYGVKD. The V gene lost 6 bases and the J gene lost 1 base, with 10 bases spanning the gap. CDR3 region: CAIRNGGSYEQYF. CDR3 nucleotide sequence: TGTGCCATCAGAAACGGCGGGTCCTACGAGCAGTACTTC.

The chain has TRBV1 and TRBJ2-7; no DNA check was done on the table's D call, TRBD2. TRBV1 has pseudogene status. This CDR3 spans 15 amino acids. CDR3: CTSSFQTAYGSEQYF. The CDR3 nucleotides are TGCACCAGCAGCTTCCAGACCGCGTACGGGTCCGAGCAGTACTTC.

The V call is TRBV5-1, the J call TRBJ2-5, with 11 positions matching TRBD2. The CDR3 is 15 amino acids. Germline CDR1 reads SGHRS; CDR2 reads YFSETQ. V lost 0 bases to trimming and J lost 5 bases; unmatched junction nucleotides: 3. As DNA, the CDR3 is TGCGCCAGCAGCTTGGATAGCGGGGGGGGCGAGACCCAGTACTTC. Encoded protein: CASSLDSGGGETQYF. Together with reference TRBV5-1 and TRBJ2-5, the CDR3 gives the full variable domain: KAGVTQTPRYLIKTRGQQVTLSCSPISGHRSVSWYQQTPGQGLQFLFEYFSETQRNKGNFPGRFSGRQFSNSRSEMNVSTLELGDSALYLCASSLDSGGGETQYFGPGTRLLVL.

The rearrangement links TRBV30 to TRBJ1-1, with 7 bases lining up with TRBD1. The V gene's germline CDR1 is GTSNPN and CDR2 SVGIG (reference sequence). The CDR3 sequence is 17 residues long. Trimming cost V 0 bases and J 5 bases; bases outside gene matches: 15. CDR3: CAWSVKGVRGGTTEAFF. The CDR3 bases are TGTGCCTGGAGTGTGAAAGGTGTCAGGGGGGGAACGACTGAAGCTTTCTTT.

The V gene is TRBV2, the J gene TRBJ1-2, with a tentative D call TRBD1 (5 bases). The CDR3 contains 15 residues. Germline V lookup: CDR1 SNHLY, CDR2 FYNNEI. V lost 5 bases and J lost 4, with 17 bases in between. The CDR3 loop is CASSPEGGESYGYTF. The DNA of the CDR3 is TGTGCCAGCAGTCCAGAGGGAGGGGAAAGCTATGGCTACACCTTC.

The rearrangement links TRBV14 to TRBJ2-2; D is ambiguous. Germline CDR1 reads SGHDN; CDR2 reads FVKESK. This CDR3 comprises 15 residues. V lost 4 bases to trimming and J lost 1 base, with 10 bases between them. CDR3 DNA sequence: TGTGCCAGCAGCCGCTCGACGGGGAACACCGGGGAGCTGTTTTTT. Translation gives CASSRSTGNTGELFF.

The DNA for the CDR3 is TGTGCCAGCTCGGTGGGATTAGCGTACGAGCAGTACTTC. It translates to CASSVGLAYEQYF. J is TRBJ2-7 and V is TRBV28; D might be TRBD2 (5 bases). The ends were cut back, 8 bases at V and 4 bases at J, with 15 bases in the middle. This CDR3 is built from 13 residues. Germline lookup yields CDR1 MDHEN and CDR2 SYDVKM.

This rearrangement joins TRBV4-2 to TRBJ2-5; no reliable D call. The ends were cut back, 1 base at V and 5 bases at J, with 17 bases in the middle. The germline CDR1 and CDR2 sequences are LGHNA and YNFKEQ. The CDR3 sequence is 16 residues long. The CDR3 loop is CASSQGASTAGETQYF. CDR3 coding DNA: TGTGCCAGCAGCCAAGGGGCGTCAACAGCTGGGGAGACCCAGTACTTC.

V is TRBV18 and J is TRBJ1-4; no firm D call. V was clipped by 4 bases and J by 5 bases, with 14 bases between them. The CDR3 extends over 15 amino acids. In germline, CDR1 is KGHSH, CDR2 LQKENI. Here the CDR3 reads CASSLLSSGNEKLFF. As DNA, the CDR3 is TGTGCCAGCTCACTCCTGTCCTCGGGGAATGAAAAACTGTTTTTT.

J is TRBJ2-1 and V is TRBV2, with 11 nucleotides matching TRBD2. Trimming at V came to 3 bases and at J to 0 bases, leaving 10 bases not matched to a gene. CDR3 size: 19 residues. Per germline, CDR1 SNHLY and CDR2 FYNNEI. The CDR3 region is CASSETRGSGRGSYNEQFF. CDR3 DNA: TGTGCCAGCAGTGAGACTCGAGGTAGCGGGAGGGGCTCCTACAATGAGCAGTTCTTC.

The chain links TRBV28 to TRBJ1-2; 10 bases are shared with TRBD1. The trim removed 10 bases at V and 4 bases at J, leaving 3 bases unmatched. The CDR3 has 12 residues. Per germline, CDR1 MDHEN and CDR2 SYDVKM. CDR3 sequence: CATGTGVYGYTF. CDR3 nucleotides: TGTGCCACCGGGACAGGGGTCTATGGCTACACCTTC.